This is a list of T cell receptor beta chains from one sample in a study of response to subunit inactivated influenza vaccine. In TCRdb, the RT-PCR reads were re-called with MiXCR into one record per CDR3 protein. The sample records 500,000 to 600,000 distinct CDR3 sequences, 10% to 15% being singletons. Sequenced here: PBMCs from blood, sampled roughly 46 days after vaccination. The receptors derive from a man aged 45-65 years who received an inactivated influenza vaccine. The CDR3 runs from the conserved cysteine through the conserved F or W. A D gene is named only where the DNA matches it firmly.

v_call	d_call	j_call	cdr3_aa
TRBV6-6	NA	TRBJ2-3	CASSHKVIDTQYF
TRBV6-1	NA	TRBJ1-2	CASTPAATNYGYTF
TRBV12-3/TRBV12-4	NA	TRBJ2-5	CASSTSGGGETQYF
TRBV14	NA	TRBJ2-5	CASSQEDGIRETQYF
TRBV20-1	NA	TRBJ2-4	CSARDQEGKNIQYF
TRBV4-2	NA	TRBJ2-1	CASSPSVTEYNEQFF
TRBV4-3	NA	TRBJ2-2	CASSLYRPPNTGELFF
TRBV20-1	NA	TRBJ1-4	CSARARQFATNEKLFF
TRBV10-3	NA	TRBJ1-5	CAISESGAGDQPQHF
TRBV20-1	TRBD1	TRBJ2-3	CSAKTGGEDTQYF
TRBV10-3	NA	TRBJ2-5	CAMRGGGQETQYF
TRBV28	TRBD1	TRBJ2-2	CASRNPGQGPGELFF
TRBV9	NA	TRBJ2-3	CASSFRTRTDTQYF
TRBV7-9	NA	TRBJ2-5	CASSLGLGVQETQYF
TRBV4-3	NA	TRBJ2-7	CASSPIWGHYEQYF
TRBV7-9	NA	TRBJ2-7	CASSLAVRYEQYF
TRBV12-3/TRBV12-4	TRBD2	TRBJ2-3	CASSPLAGAATSTDTQYF
TRBV7-9	TRBD1	TRBJ2-1	CASSRNPGTVKQFF
TRBV14	NA	TRBJ2-2	CASSQDLLWDTGELFF
TRBV4-3	NA	TRBJ2-1	CASSRDRSAYNEQFF
TRBV12-3/TRBV12-4	NA	TRBJ1-4	CASSFRVGEKLFF
TRBV29-1	NA	TRBJ2-5	CSVPGPQETQYF
TRBV20-1	NA	TRBJ2-7	CSARGPGPRSSYEQYF
TRBV5-1	NA	TRBJ1-1	CASSWAVDTEAFF
TRBV11-2	NA	TRBJ2-1	CASSLYSNEQFF
TRBV12-3/TRBV12-4	TRBD1	TRBJ1-2	CASIPTGGIYGYTF
TRBV6-1	NA	TRBJ1-2	CASSPNPDYGYTF
TRBV7-9	TRBD1	TRBJ1-1	CASSLGDRVTEAFF
TRBV5-1	NA	TRBJ2-7	CASSGQAAYEQYF
TRBV28	TRBD2	TRBJ2-3	CASSTLTSGGRDTQYF
TRBV15	NA	TRBJ2-7	CATSSGTSYEQYF
TRBV29-1	NA	TRBJ2-2	CSAQGVWGQTGELFF
TRBV5-1	NA	TRBJ1-6	CASRQSAESGFSPLHF
TRBV5-5	NA	TRBJ2-5	CASSLWQGQETQYF